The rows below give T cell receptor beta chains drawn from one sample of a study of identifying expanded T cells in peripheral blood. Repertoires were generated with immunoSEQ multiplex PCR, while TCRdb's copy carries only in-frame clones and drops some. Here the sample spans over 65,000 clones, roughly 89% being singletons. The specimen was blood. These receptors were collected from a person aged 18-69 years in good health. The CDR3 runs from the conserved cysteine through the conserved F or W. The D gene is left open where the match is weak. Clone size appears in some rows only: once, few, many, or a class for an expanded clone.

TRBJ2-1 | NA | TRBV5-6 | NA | TGTGCCAGCAGCTTAGACGCCAGCTCCTACAATGAGCAGTTCTTC | CASSLDASSYNEQFF
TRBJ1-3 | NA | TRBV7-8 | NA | TGTGCCAGCAGCTTCGGGTCAGGGACGCTAAACACCATATATTTT | CASSFGSGTLNTIYF
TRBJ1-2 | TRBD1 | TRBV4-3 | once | TGCGCCAGCAGCCAGAGACAGGGGCGTTATGGCTACACCTTC | CASSQRQGRYGYTF
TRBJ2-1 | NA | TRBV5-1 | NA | TGCGCCAGCGGAAAGAGCTCCTACAATGAGCAGTTCTTC | CASGKSSYNEQFF
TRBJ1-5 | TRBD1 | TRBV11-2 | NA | TGTGCCAGCAGCTTGGGGACAGGAGGTCAGCCCCAGCATTTT | CASSLGTGGQPQHF
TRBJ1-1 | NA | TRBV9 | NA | TGTGCCAGCAGCGCGCTTGGGGTGAACACTGAAGCTTTCTTT | CASSALGVNTEAFF
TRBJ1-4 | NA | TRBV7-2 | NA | TGTGCCAGCAGCGCTCGGGACGGAACTGAAAAACTGTTTTTT | CASSARDGTEKLFF
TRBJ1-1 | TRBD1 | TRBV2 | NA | TGTGCCAGCAGTACGACAGGGAGGGACACTGAAGCTTTCTTT | CASSTTGRDTEAFF
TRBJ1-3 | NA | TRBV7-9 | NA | TGTGCCAGCAGCTGCCCGGGATGCAGCACCATATATTTT | CASSCPGCSTIYF
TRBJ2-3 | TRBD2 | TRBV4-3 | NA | TGCGCCAGCAGCCAAGGCTTCTCCGCGGGAGGGGGAGATACGCAGTATTTT | CASSQGFSAGGGDTQYF
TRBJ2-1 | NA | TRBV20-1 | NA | TGCAGCCTGGAGGATTACAATGAGCAGTTCTTC | CSLEDYNEQFF
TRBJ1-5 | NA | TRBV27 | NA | TGTGCCAGCAGTTTCGGGTGGCGTCAGCCCCAGCATTTT | CASSFGWRQPQHF
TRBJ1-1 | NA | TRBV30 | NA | TGTGCCTGGAGGACCGGTATGAGGACTGAAGCTTTCTTT | CAWRTGMRTEAFF
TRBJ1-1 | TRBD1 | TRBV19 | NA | TGTGCCAGTAGTCCACAGGGGGGAGGAAGAACTGAAGCTTTCTTT | CASSPQGGGRTEAFF
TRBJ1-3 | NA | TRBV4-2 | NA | TGTGCCAGCAGCCATCCCCGGGATACAGGGTCTGGAAACACCATATATTTT | CASSHPRDTGSGNTIYF
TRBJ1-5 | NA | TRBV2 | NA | TGTGCCAGCAGTGAAGCGCTCTCAGGGTCTTATCAGCCCCAGCATTTT | CASSEALSGSYQPQHF
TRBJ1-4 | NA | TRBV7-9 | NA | TGTGCCAGCAGCCCACCCCCGGGGAGTGAAAAACTGTTTTTT | CASSPPPGSEKLFF
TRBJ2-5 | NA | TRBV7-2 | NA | TGTGCCAGCAGCCTGACAGAGTTAGAGACCCAGTACTTC | CASSLTELETQYF
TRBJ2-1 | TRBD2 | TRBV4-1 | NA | TGCGCCAGCAGCCAAGGGACGGGACTAGCGAAAAATGAGCAGTTCTTC | CASSQGTGLAKNEQFF
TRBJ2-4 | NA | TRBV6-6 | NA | TGTGCCAGCAGGCAAGCGTCTGGGGGCATTCAGTACTTC | CASRQASGGIQYF
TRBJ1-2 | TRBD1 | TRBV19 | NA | TGTGCCAGTAGTCCGACAGGGAGCTATGGCTACACCTTC | CASSPTGSYGYTF
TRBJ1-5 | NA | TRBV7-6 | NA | TGTGCCAGCAGCTTAGACAACGGGGGCAATCAGCCCCAGCATTTT | CASSLDNGGNQPQHF
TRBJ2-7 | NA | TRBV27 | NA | TGTGCCAGCAGTTTACGGGCGGAGCAGGGGTTCTACGAGCAGTACTTC | CASSLRAEQGFYEQYF
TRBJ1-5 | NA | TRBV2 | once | TGTGCCAGCAGTGAAAGTTTACGGGCTCTTCGGCCCCAGCATTTT | CASSESLRALRPQHF
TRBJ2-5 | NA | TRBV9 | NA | TGTGCCAGCAGCGTAGTCTGGGACGGGGAGGCGACCCAGTACTTC | CASSVVWDGEATQYF
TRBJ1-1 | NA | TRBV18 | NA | TGTGCCAGCTCCCCGGCCGAAGGGGGCACTGAAGCTTTCTTT | CASSPAEGGTEAFF
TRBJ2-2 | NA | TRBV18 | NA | TGTGCCAGCTCACCGGTAGCGGCGAACACCGGGGAGCTGTTTTTT | CASSPVAANTGELFF
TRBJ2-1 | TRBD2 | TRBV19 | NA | TGTGCCAGTACCACCGCTGGCTCGGGACTAGCGGGAAGGAATGAGCAGTTCTTC | CASTTAGSGLAGRNEQFF
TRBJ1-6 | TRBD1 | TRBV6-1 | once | TGTGCCAGCAGTGGACGGACAGGCTATAATTCACCCCTCCACTTT | CASSGRTGYNSPLHF
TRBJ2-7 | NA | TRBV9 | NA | TGTGCCAGCAGCGACGGTCGAGAGCAGTACTTC | CASSDGREQYF
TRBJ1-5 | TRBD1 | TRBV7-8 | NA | TGTGCCAGCAGCTTAGGTCGGAGAAGGGGGCCATGGCAGCCCCAGCATTTT | CASSLGRRRGPWQPQHF
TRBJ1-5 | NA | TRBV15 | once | TGTGCCACCAGCAGCGATCTGGTCGTGGGAGGACAGCCCCAGCATTTT | CATSSDLVVGGQPQHF
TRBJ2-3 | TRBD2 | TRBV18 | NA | TGTGCCAGCTCACCTCTGACTAGCGGTCCAGATACGCAGTATTTT | CASSPLTSGPDTQYF
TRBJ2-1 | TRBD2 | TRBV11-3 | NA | TGTGCCAGCAGCTCCGTAGCGGGAGAGAGCTCCTACAATGAGCAGTTCTTC | CASSSVAGESSYNEQFF
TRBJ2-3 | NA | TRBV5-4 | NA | TGTGCCAGCAGCTTCGTCCTTGGGGCAACAGATACGCAGTATTTT | CASSFVLGATDTQYF
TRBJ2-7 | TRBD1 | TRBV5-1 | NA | TGCGCCAGCAGCTCGACAGGGGGCGAGCAGTACTTC | CASSSTGGEQYF